A selection of T cell receptor beta chains follows, all from one sample in a study of T cells in Graves' hyperthyroidism and ophthalmopathy. TCRdb re-derived calls from the multiplex PCR reads in MiXCR, one entry per CDR3 protein. The sample carries about 96,000 distinct CDR3 sequences, 51% recorded once. The sample was blood. The receptors shown here come from a woman aged 40 to 49 with Graves' hyperthyroidism. The CDR3 runs from the conserved cysteine through the conserved F or W. Each record gives: J gene, V gene, CDR3 protein.

j_gene: TRBJ2-5
v_gene: TRBV20-1
CDR3aa: CSADLQETQYF

j_gene: TRBJ1-1
v_gene: TRBV5-1
CDR3aa: CASTGQGVSEAFF

j_gene: TRBJ1-6
v_gene: TRBV5-1
CDR3aa: CASSLAGRTIKNSLHF

j_gene: TRBJ2-5
v_gene: TRBV10-3
CDR3aa: CAIMAAGGVRQETQYF

j_gene: TRBJ2-7
v_gene: TRBV20-1
CDR3aa: CSASSPGTPYEQYF

j_gene: TRBJ2-7
v_gene: TRBV15
CDR3aa: CATSSTAGSTYEQYF

j_gene: TRBJ1-4
v_gene: TRBV2
CDR3aa: CASRVQVEKLFF

j_gene: TRBJ2-7
v_gene: TRBV7-8
CDR3aa: CASSLESSYEQYF

j_gene: TRBJ2-7
v_gene: TRBV7-2
CDR3aa: CASSFIGQHYEQYF

j_gene: TRBJ1-2
v_gene: TRBV7-9
CDR3aa: CASSGSQGLHLYGYTF

j_gene: TRBJ2-7
v_gene: TRBV25-1
CDR3aa: CASLEWDRGNEQYF

j_gene: TRBJ2-1
v_gene: TRBV7-7
CDR3aa: CASSLGEPAPQFF

j_gene: TRBJ1-1
v_gene: TRBV15
CDR3aa: CATSRDYGNTEAFF

j_gene: TRBJ1-4
v_gene: TRBV7-2
CDR3aa: CASSFIGQEVEDEKLFF

j_gene: TRBJ1-1
v_gene: TRBV7-9
CDR3aa: CASSPLTVHTEAFF

j_gene: TRBJ2-2
v_gene: TRBV6-4
CDR3aa: CASSEVNTGELFF

j_gene: TRBJ1-1
v_gene: TRBV20-1
CDR3aa: CSASSEGIGTEAFF

j_gene: TRBJ2-5
v_gene: TRBV2
CDR3aa: CASSGRVETQYF

j_gene: TRBJ1-1
v_gene: TRBV5-4
CDR3aa: CASRGPAEAFF

j_gene: TRBJ2-7
v_gene: TRBV15
CDR3aa: CATSPDRDEQYF

j_gene: TRBJ1-1
v_gene: TRBV7-7
CDR3aa: CASSQRNLVTEAFF

j_gene: TRBJ1-1
v_gene: TRBV12-3/TRBV12-4
CDR3aa: CASGPGGLNTEAFF

j_gene: TRBJ1-1
v_gene: TRBV2
CDR3aa: CASSVDDTEAFF

j_gene: TRBJ1-2
v_gene: TRBV29-1
CDR3aa: CSVETGEYGYTF

j_gene: TRBJ1-1
v_gene: TRBV7-3
CDR3aa: CASSLAGMGNTEAFF

j_gene: TRBJ2-6
v_gene: TRBV25-1
CDR3aa: CASSVSSGANVLTF

j_gene: TRBJ2-7
v_gene: TRBV7-2
CDR3aa: CASSMTAGGSYEQYF

j_gene: TRBJ2-3
v_gene: TRBV7-6
CDR3aa: CASSLVGRAKDTQYF

j_gene: TRBJ1-1
v_gene: TRBV2
CDR3aa: CASSLTGVGGAFF

j_gene: TRBJ1-3
v_gene: TRBV5-1
CDR3aa: CASSLGQPSGNTIYF

j_gene: TRBJ1-2
v_gene: TRBV25-1
CDR3aa: CASRRTGDGYGYTF

j_gene: TRBJ2-1
v_gene: TRBV5-4
CDR3aa: CASSPTGTSGRKGNEQFF

j_gene: TRBJ2-6
v_gene: TRBV29-1
CDR3aa: CSVTTTGPGANVLTF

j_gene: TRBJ1-3
v_gene: TRBV10-2
CDR3aa: CASRGRDRDTIYF

j_gene: TRBJ1-6
v_gene: TRBV12-3/TRBV12-4
CDR3aa: CASSVRGGMGSPLHF

j_gene: TRBJ2-7
v_gene: TRBV12-3/TRBV12-4
CDR3aa: CASSPPPGEQYF

j_gene: TRBJ2-7
v_gene: TRBV9
CDR3aa: CASSVGGSGTYEQYF

j_gene: TRBJ2-7
v_gene: TRBV15
CDR3aa: CATSSTRGQGAYEQYF

j_gene: TRBJ1-2
v_gene: TRBV7-9
CDR3aa: CASSNTEGSGYTF

j_gene: TRBJ2-5
v_gene: TRBV30
CDR3aa: CAWGSLAGGETQYF

j_gene: TRBJ2-2
v_gene: TRBV19
CDR3aa: CASSFRATGELFF

j_gene: TRBJ1-5
v_gene: TRBV15
CDR3aa: CATSSASPQGNQLQHF